This T cell receptor (beta chain) was obtained from a study of beta chain features in type 1 diabetes. Notes on the study in general: For Type 1 diabetes patients, all four CD4+ subsets carried TCRB CDR3s that were moderately but significantly shorter.

Donors contributed one heparinised blood draw apiece, averaging roughly 100 mL. This clone was picked up a small number of times. Its target is unknown. Sequenced material consisted of expressed TCRB transcripts (all of the isolated RNA was reverse transcribed). Some clones are missing from TCRdb's copy, which holds only in-frame ones; the method was immunoSEQ multiplex PCR. This table holds about 700,000 clones, around an eighth found once. There are 17 residues in the CDR3. CDR1 ENHRY and CDR2 SYGVKD come from the germline V gene. V was cut by 6 bases and J by 2 bases, with 17 bases left in between. The clonotype originates from a man younger than 35 with type 1 diabetes. The chain has TRBV10-3 and TRBJ2-6; D is unresolved. The sequencing sample was made of naive CD4+ T cells from blood. DNA for the CDR3: TGTGCCATCAGCACCCCAGGCCACGAGACTGGGGCCAACGTCCTGACTTTC. This encodes CAISTPGHETGANVLTF.